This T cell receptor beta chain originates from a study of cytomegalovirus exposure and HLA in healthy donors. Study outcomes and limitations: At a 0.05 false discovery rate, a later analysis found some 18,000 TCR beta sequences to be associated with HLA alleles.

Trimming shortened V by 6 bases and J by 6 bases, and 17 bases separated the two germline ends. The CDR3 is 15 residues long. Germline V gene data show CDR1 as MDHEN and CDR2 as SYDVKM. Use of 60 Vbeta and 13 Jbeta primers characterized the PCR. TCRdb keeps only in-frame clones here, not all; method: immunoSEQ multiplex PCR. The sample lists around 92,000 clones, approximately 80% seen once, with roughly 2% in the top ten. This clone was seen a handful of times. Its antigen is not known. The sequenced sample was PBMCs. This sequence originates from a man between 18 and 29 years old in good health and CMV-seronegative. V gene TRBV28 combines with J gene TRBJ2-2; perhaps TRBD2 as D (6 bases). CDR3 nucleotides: TGTGCCAGCAGGGTACTTGGCGGGGACGCCGGGGAGCTGTTTTTT. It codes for CASRVLGGDAGELFF.